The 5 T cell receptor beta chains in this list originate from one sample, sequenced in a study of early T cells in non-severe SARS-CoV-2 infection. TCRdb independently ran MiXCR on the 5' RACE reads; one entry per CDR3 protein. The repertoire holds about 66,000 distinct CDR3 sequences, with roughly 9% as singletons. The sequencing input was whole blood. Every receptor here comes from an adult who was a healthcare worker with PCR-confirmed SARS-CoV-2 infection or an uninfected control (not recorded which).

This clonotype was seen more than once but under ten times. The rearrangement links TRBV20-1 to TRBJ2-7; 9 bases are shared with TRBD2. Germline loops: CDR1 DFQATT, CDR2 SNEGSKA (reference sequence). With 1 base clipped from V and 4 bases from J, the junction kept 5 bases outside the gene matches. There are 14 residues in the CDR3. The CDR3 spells CSARGSTSGYEQYF. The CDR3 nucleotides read TGCAGTGCTAGAGGCAGCACTAGCGGGTACGAGCAGTACTTC.

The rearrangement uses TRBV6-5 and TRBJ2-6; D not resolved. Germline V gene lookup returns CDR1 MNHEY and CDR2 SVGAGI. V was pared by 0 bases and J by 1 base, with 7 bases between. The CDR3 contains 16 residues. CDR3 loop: CASSYSAGSGANVLTF. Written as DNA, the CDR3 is TGTGCCAGCAGTTACTCTGCCGGGTCTGGGGCCAACGTCCTGACTTTC.

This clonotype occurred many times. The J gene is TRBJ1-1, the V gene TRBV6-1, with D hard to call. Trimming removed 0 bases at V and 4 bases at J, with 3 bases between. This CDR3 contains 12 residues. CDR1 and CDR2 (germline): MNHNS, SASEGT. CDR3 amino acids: CASSEASTEAFF. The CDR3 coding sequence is TGTGCCAGCAGTGAAGCGAGCACTGAAGCTTTCTTT.

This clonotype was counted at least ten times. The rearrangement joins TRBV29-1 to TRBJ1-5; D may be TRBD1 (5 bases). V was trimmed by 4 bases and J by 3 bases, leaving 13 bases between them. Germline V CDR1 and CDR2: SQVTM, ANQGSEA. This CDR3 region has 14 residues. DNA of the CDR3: TGCAGCGTTGCGGTGGGGCCCCTCAATCAGCCCCAGCATTTT. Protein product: CSVAVGPLNQPQHF.

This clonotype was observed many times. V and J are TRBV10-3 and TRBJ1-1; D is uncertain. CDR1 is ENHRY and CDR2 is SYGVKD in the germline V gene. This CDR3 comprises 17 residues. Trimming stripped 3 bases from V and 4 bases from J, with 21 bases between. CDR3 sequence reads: CAISDSAFSEGSTEAFF. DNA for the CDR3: TGTGCCATCAGTGACTCCGCGTTTAGTGAAGGGAGCACTGAAGCTTTCTTT.